This TCR beta chain was sequenced for a study of metastatic and nonmetastatic thyroid tumors. Study-wide context: Repertoire data that came from the blood and tumor or nodule tissue of malignant and benign thyroid patients were compared. Study observations and caveats: Reportedly, malignant thyroid tumors had significantly higher TCR beta diversity than benign nodules, in blood and tumor.

Thyroid surgery was preceded by no treatment in any patient. As to this clone: Its antigen is as yet unknown.

Original processing notes: CDR3 differences across clinicopathological groups were used to build a distant-metastasis classifier for papillary thyroid cancer. TCRdb reprocessed the PCR reads using MiXCR. These V and J calls rely on TCRdb rather than the paper's analysis. The table records around 15,000 clones, 22% of them present only once. The sample was adjacent normal tissue. The sequence came from a female donor with papillary thyroid cancer or a benign thyroid nodule (not recorded which). Some clones in this sample may be carry-over from other donors' samples.

DNA for the CDR3: TGTGCCACCAGTGATTTAGGACAGTATGGCACAGATACGCAGTATTTT. Protein: CATSDLGQYGTDTQYF. V gene TRBV24-1 combines with J gene TRBJ2-3; maybe TRBD1 (6 bases). Trimming took 1 base from V and 1 from J, leaving 11 bases between them. This CDR3 region has 16 residues. Germline V lookup: CDR1 KGHDR, CDR2 SFDVKD.